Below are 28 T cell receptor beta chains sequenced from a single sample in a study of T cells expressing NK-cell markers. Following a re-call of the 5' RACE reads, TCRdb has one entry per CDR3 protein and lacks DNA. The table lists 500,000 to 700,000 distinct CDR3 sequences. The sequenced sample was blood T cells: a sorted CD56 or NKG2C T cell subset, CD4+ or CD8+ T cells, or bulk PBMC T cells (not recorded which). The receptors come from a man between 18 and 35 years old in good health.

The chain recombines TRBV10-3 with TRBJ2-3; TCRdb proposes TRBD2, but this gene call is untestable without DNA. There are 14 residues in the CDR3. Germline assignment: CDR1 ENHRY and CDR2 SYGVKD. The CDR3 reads CAAWMGPAADTQYF.

The CDR3 reads CSPRKAALYEQYF. The chain uses TRBV20-1 and TRBJ2-7; the TRBD2 assignment by TCRdb is unverifiable without DNA. CDR3 length equals 13 residues. Germline CDR1 DFQATT, CDR2 SNEGSKA (reference sequence).

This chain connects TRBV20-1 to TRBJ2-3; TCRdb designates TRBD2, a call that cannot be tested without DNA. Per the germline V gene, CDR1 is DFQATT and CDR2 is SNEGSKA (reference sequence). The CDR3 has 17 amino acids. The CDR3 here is CSASQIAGGPKADTQYF.

The CDR3 loop is CASASTYNEQFF. The chain has TRBV7-9 and TRBJ2-1. CDR1 is SEHNR and CDR2 is FQNEAQ in the germline V gene (reference sequence). The CDR3 is 12 amino acids. Filled out from reference TRBV7-9 and TRBJ2-1, the complete variable domain reads DTGVSQNPRHKITKRGQNVTFRCDPISEHNRLYWYRQTLGQGPEFLTYFQNEAQLEKSRLLSDRFSAERPKGSFSTLEIQRTEQGDSAMYLCASASTYNEQFFGPGTRLTVL.

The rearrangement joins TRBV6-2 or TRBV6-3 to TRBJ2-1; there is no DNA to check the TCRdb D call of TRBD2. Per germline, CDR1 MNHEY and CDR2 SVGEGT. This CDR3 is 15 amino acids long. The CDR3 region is CASSAGTHSYNEQFF.

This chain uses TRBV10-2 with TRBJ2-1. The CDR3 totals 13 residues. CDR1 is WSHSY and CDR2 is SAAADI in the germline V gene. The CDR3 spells CASRLRGGNEQFF.

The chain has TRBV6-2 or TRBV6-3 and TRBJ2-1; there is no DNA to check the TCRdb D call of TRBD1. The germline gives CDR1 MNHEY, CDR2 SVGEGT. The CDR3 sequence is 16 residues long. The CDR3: CASSYSNRVPYNEQFF.

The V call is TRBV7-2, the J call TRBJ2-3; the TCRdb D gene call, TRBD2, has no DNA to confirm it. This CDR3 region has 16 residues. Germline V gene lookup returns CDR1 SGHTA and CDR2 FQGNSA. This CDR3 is CASSLLAGGYPDTQYF.

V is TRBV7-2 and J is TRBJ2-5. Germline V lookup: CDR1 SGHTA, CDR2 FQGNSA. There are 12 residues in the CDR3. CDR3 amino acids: CASSLEVGPQYF.

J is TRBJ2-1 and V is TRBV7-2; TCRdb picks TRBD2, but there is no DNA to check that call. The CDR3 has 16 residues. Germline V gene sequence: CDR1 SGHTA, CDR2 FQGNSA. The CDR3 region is CASSLYSRPPYNEQFF.

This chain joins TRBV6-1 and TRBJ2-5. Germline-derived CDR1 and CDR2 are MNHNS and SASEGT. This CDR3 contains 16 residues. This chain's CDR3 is CASSEVRMRPQETQYF.

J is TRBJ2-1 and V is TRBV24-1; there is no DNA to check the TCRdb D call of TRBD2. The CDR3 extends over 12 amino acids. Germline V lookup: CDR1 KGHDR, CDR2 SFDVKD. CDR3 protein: CATRGLAGRQFF.

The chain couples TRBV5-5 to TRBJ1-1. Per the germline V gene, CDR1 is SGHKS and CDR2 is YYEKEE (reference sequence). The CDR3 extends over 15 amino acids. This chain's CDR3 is CASSFQRGMNTEAFF.

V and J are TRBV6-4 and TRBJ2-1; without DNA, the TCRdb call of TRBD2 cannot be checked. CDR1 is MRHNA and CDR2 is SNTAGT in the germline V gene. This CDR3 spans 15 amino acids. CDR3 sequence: CASSVSSGTYNEQFF.

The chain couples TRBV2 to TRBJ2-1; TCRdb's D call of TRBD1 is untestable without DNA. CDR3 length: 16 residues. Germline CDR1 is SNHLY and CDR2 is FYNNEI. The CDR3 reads CASSETGTGRVNEQFF.

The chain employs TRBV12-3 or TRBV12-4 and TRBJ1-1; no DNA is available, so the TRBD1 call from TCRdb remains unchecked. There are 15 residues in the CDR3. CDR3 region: CASRIGGTGLAEAFF.

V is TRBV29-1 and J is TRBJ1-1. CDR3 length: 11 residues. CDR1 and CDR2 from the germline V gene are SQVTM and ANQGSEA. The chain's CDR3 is CSVVWVSEAFF. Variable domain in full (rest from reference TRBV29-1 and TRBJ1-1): SAVISQKPSRDICQRGTSLTIQCQVDSQVTMMFWYRQQPGQSLTLIATANQGSEATYESGFVIDKFPISRPNLTFSTLTVSNMSPEDSSIYLCSVVWVSEAFFGQGTRLTVV.

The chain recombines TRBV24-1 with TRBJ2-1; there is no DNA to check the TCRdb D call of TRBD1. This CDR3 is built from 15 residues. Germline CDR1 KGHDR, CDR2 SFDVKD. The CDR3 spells CATSPGTGIHNEQFF.

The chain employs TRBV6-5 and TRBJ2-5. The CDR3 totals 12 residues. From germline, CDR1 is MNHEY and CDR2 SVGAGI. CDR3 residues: CASKESEETQYF.

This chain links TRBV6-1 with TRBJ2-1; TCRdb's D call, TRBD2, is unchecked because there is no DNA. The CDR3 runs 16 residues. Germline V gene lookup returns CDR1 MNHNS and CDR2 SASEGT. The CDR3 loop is CASSRPIAGDYNEQFF.

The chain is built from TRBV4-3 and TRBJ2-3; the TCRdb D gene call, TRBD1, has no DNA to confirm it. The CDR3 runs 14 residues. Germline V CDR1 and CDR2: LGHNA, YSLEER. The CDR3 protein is CASSRRTGADTQYF.

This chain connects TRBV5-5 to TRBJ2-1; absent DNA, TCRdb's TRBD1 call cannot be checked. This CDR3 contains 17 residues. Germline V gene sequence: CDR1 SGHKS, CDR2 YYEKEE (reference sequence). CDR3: CASSLAGGGISYNEQFF.

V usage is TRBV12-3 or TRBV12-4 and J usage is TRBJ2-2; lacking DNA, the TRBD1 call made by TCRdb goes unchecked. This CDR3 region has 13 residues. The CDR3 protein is CASTERGSGELFF.

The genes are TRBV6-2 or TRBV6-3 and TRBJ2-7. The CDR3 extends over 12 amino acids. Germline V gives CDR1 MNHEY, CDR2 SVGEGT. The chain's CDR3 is CASSWISYEQYF.

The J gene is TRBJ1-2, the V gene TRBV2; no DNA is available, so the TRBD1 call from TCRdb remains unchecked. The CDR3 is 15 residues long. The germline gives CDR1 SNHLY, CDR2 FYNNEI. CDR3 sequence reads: CASSGWTGGSKGYTF.

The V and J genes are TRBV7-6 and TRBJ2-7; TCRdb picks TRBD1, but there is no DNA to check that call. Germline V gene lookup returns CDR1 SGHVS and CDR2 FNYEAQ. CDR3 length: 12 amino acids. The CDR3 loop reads CASSLAQGEQYF.

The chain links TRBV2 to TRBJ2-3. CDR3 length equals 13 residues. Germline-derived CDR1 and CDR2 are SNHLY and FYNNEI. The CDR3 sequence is CASPRTSQNTQYF. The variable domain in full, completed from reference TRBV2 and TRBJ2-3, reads EPEVTQTPSHQVTQMGQEVILRCVPISNHLYFYWYRQILGQKVEFLVSFYNNEISEKSEIFDDQFSVERPDGSNFTLKIRSTKLEDSAMYFCASPRTSQNTQYFGPGTRLTVL.

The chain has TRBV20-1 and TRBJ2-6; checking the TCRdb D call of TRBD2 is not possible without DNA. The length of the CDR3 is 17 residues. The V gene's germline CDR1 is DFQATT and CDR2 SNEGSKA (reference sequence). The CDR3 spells CSARDTSLVSGANVLTF.